Listed below are T cell receptor beta chains from one sample, sequenced in a study of regulatory T cells in long-lasting Graves disease. TCRdb reprocessed the multiplex PCR reads via MiXCR and lists one record per CDR3 protein. This sample has roughly 520,000 distinct CDR3 sequences; more than 10% occur once, and the top ten carry about 8.3%. These data are also associated with another study on T cells in Graves' hyperthyroidism and ophthalmopathy.

The source was peripheral blood mononuclear cells (PBMCs), collected at new diagnosis, from a patient treated with antithyroid drugs. These receptor sequences come from a woman aged 25 to 39 with Graves disease. The CDR3 runs from the conserved cysteine through the conserved F or W. The order of the fields is clone size, CDR3 length, V gene, D gene, J gene, CDR3 protein, CDR3 DNA. The D gene is left open where the match is weak. Only some rows state a clone size, as once, few, many or a class for expanded clones.

abundance: .
len: 15
v_gene: TRBV2
d_gene: TRBD1
j_gene: TRBJ1-5
CDR3aa: CASSTGQAMNQPQHF
CDR3nt: TGTGCCAGCAGTACGGGACAGGCGATGAATCAGCCCCAGCATTTT

abundance: few
len: 17
v_gene: TRBV4-1
d_gene: .
j_gene: TRBJ2-1
CDR3aa: CASSQERLPGNPDEQFF
CDR3nt: TGCGCCAGCAGCCAAGAGAGGCTACCCGGGAATCCGGATGAGCAGTTCTTC

abundance: .
len: 12
v_gene: TRBV29-1
d_gene: .
j_gene: TRBJ1-2
CDR3aa: CSVDRAYYGYTF
CDR3nt: TGCAGCGTTGACAGGGCTTACTATGGCTACACCTTC

abundance: many
len: 13
v_gene: TRBV12-3/TRBV12-4
d_gene: .
j_gene: TRBJ2-7
CDR3aa: CASSPGSPQEQYF
CDR3nt: TGTGCCAGCAGCCCCGGGTCCCCCCAAGAGCAGTACTTC

abundance: few
len: 14
v_gene: TRBV6-1
d_gene: .
j_gene: TRBJ2-5
CDR3aa: CASSDSTGRETQYF
CDR3nt: TGTGCCAGCAGTGATAGTACAGGGAGAGAGACCCAGTACTTC

abundance: many
len: 17
v_gene: TRBV19
d_gene: TRBD2
j_gene: TRBJ2-1
CDR3aa: CASRGTFGLAGGNEQFF
CDR3nt: TGTGCCAGTAGGGGGACATTTGGACTAGCGGGAGGCAATGAGCAGTTCTTC

abundance: many
len: 14
v_gene: TRBV28
d_gene: .
j_gene: TRBJ1-4
CDR3aa: CASTRAILKEKLFF
CDR3nt: TGTGCCAGCACCCGGGCTATACTGAAGGAAAAACTGTTTTTT

abundance: .
len: 13
v_gene: TRBV19
d_gene: .
j_gene: TRBJ1-2
CDR3aa: CASSIGTNYGYTF
CDR3nt: TGTGCCAGTAGTATAGGAACCAACTATGGCTACACCTTC

abundance: .
len: 13
v_gene: TRBV2
d_gene: .
j_gene: TRBJ1-2
CDR3aa: CASSGGNNYGYTF
CDR3nt: TGTGCCAGCAGCGGGGGGAATAACTATGGCTACACCTTC

abundance: few
len: 13
v_gene: TRBV5-1
d_gene: .
j_gene: TRBJ2-1
CDR3aa: CASSFGQNNEQFF
CDR3nt: TGCGCCAGCAGCTTCGGACAGAACAATGAGCAGTTCTTC

abundance: many
len: 13
v_gene: TRBV13
d_gene: .
j_gene: TRBJ2-7
CDR3aa: CASSRMSGYEQYF
CDR3nt: TGTGCCAGCAGCAGGATGAGCGGCTACGAGCAGTACTTC

abundance: many
len: 16
v_gene: TRBV28
d_gene: .
j_gene: TRBJ1-1
CDR3aa: CASTRGGNRVNTEAFF
CDR3nt: TGTGCCAGCACCAGAGGTGGGAACAGGGTGAACACTGAAGCTTTCTTT

abundance: many
len: 13
v_gene: TRBV18
d_gene: .
j_gene: TRBJ2-7
CDR3aa: CASSRQDSYEQYF
CDR3nt: TGTGCCAGCTCACGACAGGATTCCTACGAGCAGTACTTC

abundance: .
len: 15
v_gene: TRBV2
d_gene: TRBD1
j_gene: TRBJ1-2
CDR3aa: CASSGQGAQSYGYTF
CDR3nt: TGTGCCAGCAGTGGACAGGGGGCGCAGAGCTATGGCTACACCTTC

abundance: few
len: 13
v_gene: TRBV20-1
d_gene: .
j_gene: TRBJ1-1
CDR3aa: CSARDGGRTEAFF
CDR3nt: TGCAGTGCTAGGGACGGGGGGCGAACTGAAGCTTTCTTT

abundance: .
len: 20
v_gene: TRBV19
d_gene: .
j_gene: TRBJ1-5
CDR3aa: CASSWAAGANPLLSNQPQHF
CDR3nt: TGTGCCAGTAGTTGGGCCGCAGGGGCCAATCCCCTCCTGAGCAATCAGCCCCAGCATTTT

abundance: .
len: 18
v_gene: TRBV20-1
d_gene: TRBD1
j_gene: TRBJ2-2
CDR3aa: CSAKDRDRGPPLTGELFF
CDR3nt: TGCAGTGCTAAAGACCGGGACAGGGGGCCCCCGCTCACCGGGGAGCTGTTTTTT

abundance: many
len: 13
v_gene: TRBV19
d_gene: .
j_gene: TRBJ2-5
CDR3aa: CASSVDGEETQYF
CDR3nt: TGTGCCAGTAGTGTGGACGGAGAAGAGACCCAGTACTTC

abundance: many
len: 15
v_gene: TRBV11-2
d_gene: TRBD1
j_gene: TRBJ2-1
CDR3aa: CASSSLDRESGEQFF
CDR3nt: TGTGCCAGCAGCTCCCTGGACAGGGAGTCAGGCGAGCAGTTCTTC

abundance: few
len: 14
v_gene: TRBV28
d_gene: .
j_gene: TRBJ2-7
CDR3aa: CASSYPLPVYEQCF
CDR3nt: TGTGCCAGCAGTTACCCGCTACCTGTCTACGAGCAGTGCTTC

abundance: many
len: 16
v_gene: TRBV5-6
d_gene: TRBD1
j_gene: TRBJ2-1
CDR3aa: CASSSPGQGPSDEQFF
CDR3nt: TGTGCCAGCAGCTCACCGGGACAGGGACCTTCGGATGAGCAGTTCTTC

abundance: few
len: 11
v_gene: TRBV19
d_gene: .
j_gene: TRBJ1-2
CDR3aa: CASSIRGRYTF
CDR3nt: TGTGCCAGTAGTATCCGTGGCCGCTACACCTTC

abundance: many
len: 17
v_gene: TRBV28
d_gene: .
j_gene: TRBJ2-1
CDR3aa: CASSLFRPSRPYNEQFF
CDR3nt: TGTGCCAGCAGTTTATTTCGGCCTAGCCGGCCCTACAATGAGCAGTTCTTC

abundance: many
len: 17
v_gene: TRBV28
d_gene: TRBD1
j_gene: TRBJ2-1
CDR3aa: CASSRSTGGSTYNEQFF
CDR3nt: TGTGCCAGCAGCCGCTCTACAGGGGGGTCGACCTACAATGAGCAGTTCTTC

abundance: many
len: 12
v_gene: TRBV3-1
d_gene: .
j_gene: TRBJ2-2
CDR3aa: CASSQGPGELFF
CDR3nt: TGTGCCAGCAGCCAAGGTCCCGGGGAGCTGTTTTTT